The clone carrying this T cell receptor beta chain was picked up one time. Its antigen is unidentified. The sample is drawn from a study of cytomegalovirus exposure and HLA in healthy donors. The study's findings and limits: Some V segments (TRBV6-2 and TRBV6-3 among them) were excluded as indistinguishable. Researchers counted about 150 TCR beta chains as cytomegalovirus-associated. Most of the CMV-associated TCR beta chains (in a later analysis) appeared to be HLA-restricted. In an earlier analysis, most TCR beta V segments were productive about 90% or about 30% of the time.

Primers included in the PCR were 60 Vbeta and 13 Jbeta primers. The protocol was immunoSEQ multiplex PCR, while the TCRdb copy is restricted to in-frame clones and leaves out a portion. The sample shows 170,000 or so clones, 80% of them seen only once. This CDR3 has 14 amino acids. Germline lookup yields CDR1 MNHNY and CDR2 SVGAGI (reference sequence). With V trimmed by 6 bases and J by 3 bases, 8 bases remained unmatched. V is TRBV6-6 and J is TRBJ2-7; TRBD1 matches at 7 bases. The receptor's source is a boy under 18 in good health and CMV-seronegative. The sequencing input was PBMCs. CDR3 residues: CASRTQQGFYEQYF. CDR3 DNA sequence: TGTGCCAGCAGAACCCAACAGGGGTTCTACGAGCAGTACTTC.